Listed below are T cell receptor beta chains from one sample, sequenced in a study of T-cell memory formation after mild COVID-19. TCRdb processed the 5' RACE reads anew with MiXCR; each CDR3 protein has one entry. The sample has fewer than 350,000 distinct CDR3 sequences; roughly an eighth are singletons. The sample taken for sequencing was PBMCs or a T cell subset sorted from them (not recorded which). The source of these receptors is a man between 18 and 35 years old who had mild COVID-19 (a few samples of this study predate the infection). Cell type and time point are not known. CDR3s include the opening cysteine and the closing phenylalanine or tryptophan. D genes are given only for firm matches. Clone size is shown for a subset of rows, as once, few, many or a class of expanded clone.

>TRBD1|TRBV7-2|-|TRBJ1-6
CASSLVSGGSPLHF
TGTGCCAGCAGCTTAGTGTCAGGGGGATCACCCCTCCACTTT
>-|TRBV7-2|few|TRBJ1-2
CASSTDRNYGYTF
TGTGCCAGCAGCACCGACAGGAACTATGGCTACACCTTC
>-|TRBV5-4|few|TRBJ2-5
CASSLEQRQETQYF
TGTGCCAGCAGCTTGGAACAGCGACAAGAGACCCAGTACTTC
>-|TRBV11-2|-|TRBJ2-3
CASSSLGGLTDTQYF
TGTGCCAGCAGCTCCCTCGGGGGGCTAACAGATACGCAGTATTTT
>-|TRBV3-1|few|TRBJ2-4
CASSQEENIQYF
TGTGCCAGCAGCCAAGAAGAAAACATTCAGTACTTC
>-|TRBV7-2|few|TRBJ1-2
CASSLGTQNYGYTF
TGTGCCAGCAGCTTAGGGACCCAAAACTATGGCTACACCTTC
>-|TRBV20-1|few|TRBJ1-2
CSAQPRDYGYTF
TGCAGTGCCCAGCCCAGAGACTATGGCTACACCTTC
>TRBD1|TRBV12-3/TRBV12-4|many|TRBJ1-1
CASSLMAGGTEAFF
TGTGCCAGCAGTTTAATGGCAGGGGGAACTGAAGCTTTCTTT
>-|TRBV12-3/TRBV12-4|few|TRBJ2-1
CASSLAQGGYEQFF
TGTGCCAGCAGTTTAGCGCAGGGGGGGTATGAGCAGTTCTTC
>TRBD2|TRBV7-2|-|TRBJ2-5
CASSPWAGGQETQYF
TGTGCCAGCAGCCCCTGGGCGGGGGGCCAAGAGACCCAGTACTTC
>-|TRBV6-5|few|TRBJ2-3
CASSYDRRTDTQYF
TGTGCCAGCAGTTACGACAGGCGCACAGATACGCAGTATTTT
>TRBD1|TRBV13|-|TRBJ2-5
CASSYWGQGETQYF
TGTGCCAGCAGCTACTGGGGACAGGGTGAGACCCAGTACTTC
>-|TRBV19|many|TRBJ1-1
CASSMGLNTEAFF
TGTGCCAGTAGTATGGGACTCAACACTGAAGCTTTCTTT
>TRBD1|TRBV11-2|-|TRBJ2-5
CASSLGNQGAETQYF
TGTGCCAGCAGCTTAGGGAATCAGGGGGCAGAGACCCAGTACTTC
>TRBD2|TRBV4-3|-|TRBJ2-3
CASRQHPGLAGVPDTQYF
TGCGCCAGCAGACAACATCCGGGACTAGCGGGGGTTCCCGATACGCAGTATTTT
>TRBD1|TRBV5-1|many|TRBJ2-2
CASSSRTGATGELFF
TGCGCCAGCAGCTCGAGGACAGGGGCCACCGGGGAGCTGTTTTTT
>TRBD2|TRBV11-2|-|TRBJ2-5
CASRASGGVGETQYF
TGTGCCAGCAGGGCTAGCGGGGGAGTCGGAGAGACCCAGTACTTC
>-|TRBV19|-|TRBJ1-2
CASSIGYGHTNYGYTF
TGTGCCAGTAGTATAGGCTACGGACATACCAACTATGGCTACACCTTC
>TRBD2|TRBV6-5|once|TRBJ2-1
CASTPVGLAADGEQFF
TGTGCCAGCACCCCCGTGGGACTAGCGGCGGACGGTGAGCAGTTCTTC
>TRBD1|TRBV6-5|-|TRBJ2-1
CASSAGTGLNNEQFF
TGTGCCAGCAGCGCCGGGACAGGTTTGAACAATGAGCAGTTCTTC
>TRBD2|TRBV12-3/TRBV12-4|-|TRBJ2-1
CASSVSGGAPNEQFF
TGTGCCAGCAGTGTTAGCGGGGGGGCCCCCAATGAGCAGTTCTTC
>-|TRBV3-1|few|TRBJ1-1
CASSIQGMTEAFF
TGTGCCAGCAGCATTCAGGGGATGACTGAAGCTTTCTTT
>-|TRBV12-3/TRBV12-4|-|TRBJ1-2
CASSPGRILRDYGYTF
TGTGCCAGCAGCCCGGGACGGATCCTTCGTGACTATGGATACACCTTC
>-|TRBV7-2|-|TRBJ1-1
CASSLEGSDSEVLF
TGTGCCAGCAGCTTAGAGGGTTCCGACAGCGAAGTTCTCTTT
>-|TRBV6-6|-|TRBJ2-2
CASTHSVAGELFF
TGTGCCAGCACCCACTCCGTCGCCGGGGAGCTGTTTTTT
>-|TRBV4-3|-|TRBJ1-3
CASSQARGPGNTIYF
TGCGCCAGCAGCCAAGCCCGCGGGCCCGGAAACACCATATATTTT
>TRBD1|TRBV9|-|TRBJ2-3
CASSDPPGQGRADTQYF
TGTGCCAGCAGCGATCCCCCCGGACAGGGTAGAGCAGATACGCAGTATTTT
>-|TRBV6-2/TRBV6-3|-|TRBJ1-4
CASSVLGEKLFF
TGTGCCAGCAGTGTCCTCGGTGAAAAACTGTTTTTT
>TRBD2|TRBV11-3|few|TRBJ2-2
CASRSSGAYGELFF
TGTGCCAGCAGGTCCAGCGGGGCTTACGGGGAGCTGTTTTTT
>TRBD2|TRBV5-5|few|TRBJ2-5
CASSLVPGWRGGQETQYF
TGTGCCAGCAGCTTGGTCCCCGGCTGGCGGGGGGGCCAAGAGACCCAGTACTTC
>-|TRBV7-9|few|TRBJ1-1
CASSLAQGHEAFF
TGTGCCAGCAGCTTAGCCCAGGGCCATGAAGCTTTCTTT
>TRBD1|TRBV6-5|-|TRBJ1-1
CASSETGGNTEAFF
TGTGCCAGCAGTGAGACAGGGGGGAACACTGAAGCTTTCTTT
>-|TRBV6-9|-|TRBJ1-5
CASRGTGDGPCNQPQHF
TGTGCCAGCAGGGGAACAGGAGATGGGCCTTGCAATCAGCCCCAGCATTTT
>-|TRBV6-5|-|TRBJ1-1
CASSYSRTRTEAFF
TGTGCCAGCAGTTACTCGAGGACGCGGACTGAAGCTTTCTTT
>-|TRBV27|-|TRBJ1-4
CASSFRPAPLGTNEKLFF
TGTGCCAGCAGTTTCAGGCCGGCTCCGTTGGGCACTAATGAAAAACTGTTTTTT
>-|TRBV11-2|-|TRBJ2-3
CASSLDRASDTQYF
TGTGCCAGCAGCTTAGATCGGGCGTCAGATACGCAGTATTTT
>-|TRBV29-1|-|TRBJ2-7
CSVKRSPGNGEQYF
TGCAGCGTTAAAAGAAGCCCAGGGAATGGAGAGCAGTACTTC
>-|TRBV7-2|-|TRBJ2-3
CASSVQGPSTDTQYF
TGTGCCAGCAGCGTTCAGGGACCTAGCACAGATACGCAGTATTTT
>-|TRBV5-1|few|TRBJ2-7
CATKRGLAVPEGEQYF
TGCGCCACCAAAAGGGGGCTAGCGGTCCCGGAGGGAGAGCAGTACTTC
>TRBD1|TRBV20-1|-|TRBJ2-5
CSAGTVGKETQYF
TGCAGTGCCGGGACAGTAGGGAAAGAGACCCAGTACTTC
>-|TRBV5-1|few|TRBJ2-2
CASSLGSITGELFF
TGCGCCAGCAGCTTGGGATCGATCACCGGGGAGCTGTTTTTT
>TRBD2|TRBV4-1|-|TRBJ2-2
CASSQEVAGSAGELFF
TGCGCCAGCAGCCAAGAGGTAGCGGGGTCCGCCGGGGAGCTGTTTTTT
>TRBD2|TRBV7-6|-|TRBJ2-5
CASSRISGGKQETQYF
TGTGCCAGCAGCCGCATTAGCGGGGGGAAGCAAGAGACCCAGTACTTC
>-|TRBV7-9|-|TRBJ1-1
CASSTRGPTEAFF
TGTGCCAGCAGTACAAGAGGGCCCACTGAAGCTTTCTTT
>-|TRBV29-1|few|TRBJ2-3
CSVVKTGTDTQYF
TGCAGCGTTGTTAAGACGGGCACAGATACGCAGTATTTT
>TRBD1|TRBV10-2|few|TRBJ2-6
CASSRGHGANVLTF
TGCGCCAGCAGCAGGGGGCACGGGGCCAACGTCCTGACTTTC
>-|TRBV4-3|-|TRBJ2-7
CASSQDLVGGGPYEQYF
TGCGCCAGCAGCCAAGATCTGGTAGGCGGAGGGCCCTACGAGCAGTACTTC
>TRBD2|TRBV4-1|few|TRBJ2-5
CASSRVGRGGETQYF
TGCGCCAGCAGCCGCGTGGGGCGGGGGGGAGAGACCCAGTACTTC
>-|TRBV5-6|few|TRBJ2-3
CASSLGLGGAGNTQYF
TGTGCCAGCAGCTTAGGATTGGGGGGGGCCGGGAATACGCAGTATTTT
>-|TRBV12-3/TRBV12-4|-|TRBJ1-2
CASSQTTVYGYTF
TGTGCCAGCAGCCAAACGACGGTCTATGGCTACACCTTC
>-|TRBV9|-|TRBJ1-4
CASSAGQIATNEKLFF
TGTGCCAGCAGCGCAGGACAGATTGCAACTAATGAAAAACTGTTTTTT
>-|TRBV5-1|-|TRBJ1-1
CASRMGGNTEAFF
TGCGCCAGCAGAATGGGGGGAAACACTGAAGCTTTCTTT
>TRBD2|TRBV7-6|-|TRBJ2-1
CASSRTLAGLGNEQFF
TGTGCCAGCAGCCGCACACTAGCGGGGCTGGGAAATGAGCAGTTCTTC
>TRBD2|TRBV7-2|few|TRBJ2-1
CASRLAGDVQFF
TGTGCCAGCCGCCTAGCGGGCGACGTACAGTTCTTC
>-|TRBV27|few|TRBJ2-3
CASSFAPSPKDTQYF
TGTGCCAGCAGTTTTGCCCCGTCCCCCAAGGATACGCAGTATTTT
>-|TRBV4-1|-|TRBJ2-7
CASSQLVGSYEQYF
TGCGCCAGCAGCCAACTAGTGGGCTCCTACGAGCAGTACTTC